A selection of T cell receptor beta chains follows, all from one sample in a study of cytomegalovirus exposure and HLA in healthy donors. The table came from immunoSEQ multiplex PCR; TCRdb's copy has only in-frame clones and leaves some out. In all, the sample yields 150,000 to 200,000 clones. The specimen sequenced was PBMCs. These receptors originate from a woman aged 18-30 years in good health and CMV-seropositive. Each CDR3 is given with its conserved first and last residue. The D gene is left open where the match is weak.

CDR3nt,CDR3aa,j_gene,v_gene,d_gene
TGCGCCAGCAGCTTCGATCCAGGGACTACTTACACTGAAGCTTTCTTT,CASSFDPGTTYTEAFF,TRBJ1-1,TRBV5-1,NA
TGTGCCAGCAGCTTGGCGGGGCCTACGGGAGAGCAGTACTTC,CASSLAGPTGEQYF,TRBJ2-7,TRBV11-2,NA
TGTGCCAGCAGCTTCCTACTAGCGGGAGTAACTGATACGCAGTATTTT,CASSFLLAGVTDTQYF,TRBJ2-3,TRBV5-4,TRBD2
TGTGCCAGCAGCCCGTCGGGGGGGCCGGGCGGCTACACCTTC,CASSPSGGPGGYTF,TRBJ1-2,TRBV7-2,NA
TGTGCCACCAGCACTATAGCGGAAGAGGCTTCAGATACGCAGTATTTT,CATSTIAEEASDTQYF,TRBJ2-3,TRBV15,NA
TGTGCCAGCAGCTTAGGACTAGCGGAGACCCAGTACTTC,CASSLGLAETQYF,TRBJ2-5,TRBV9,TRBD2
TGTGCCAGCTCACCAGACAGTGCGCGTTCACCCCTCCACTTT,CASSPDSARSPLHF,TRBJ1-6,TRBV18,NA
TGTGCCACCAGCAGAGATCTTAAAGATACGCAGTATTTT,CATSRDLKDTQYF,TRBJ2-3,TRBV15,NA
TGTGCCGTAACAGCCTACAATGAGCAGTTCTTC,CAVTAYNEQFF,TRBJ2-1,TRBV6-5,NA
TGTGCCAGCAGTGAGGGTGGCGGGGGAGTAGCCTACGAGCAGTACTTC,CASSEGGGGVAYEQYF,TRBJ2-7,TRBV25-1,TRBD2
TGCAGCGTTGAAGACGAGATCTCTGGGGCCAACGTCCTGACTTTC,CSVEDEISGANVLTF,TRBJ2-6,TRBV29-1,NA
TGTGCCAGCAGTGATTTCTCGGGGACAGAAAACTATGGCTACACCTTC,CASSDFSGTENYGYTF,TRBJ1-2,TRBV6-1,TRBD1
TGTGCCAGCAGCCTACTAGCGGGGGGGCGGGCCAAAAACATTCAGTACTTC,CASSLLAGGRAKNIQYF,TRBJ2-4,TRBV11-3,TRBD2
TGTGCCAGCAGTGAAGCGGCGGACAATCAGCCCCAGCATTTT,CASSEAADNQPQHF,TRBJ1-5,TRBV6-1,NA
TGTGCCACCCGACCACAGGGGAACACTGAAGCTTTCTTT,CATRPQGNTEAFF,TRBJ1-1,TRBV19,NA
TGTGCCAGCTCGGGGGCCGGGGAGCTGTTTTTT,CASSGAGELFF,TRBJ2-2,TRBV2,NA
TGTGCCAGCAGTGGAGGGCTGTCTGGAAACACCATATATTTT,CASSGGLSGNTIYF,TRBJ1-3,TRBV2,NA
TGTGCCACCAGCAGGGACATGACAGAAAAACTGTTTTTT,CATSRDMTEKLFF,TRBJ1-4,TRBV15,NA
TGTGCCACCACGGGGAATCAGGGGCCGCAGGAAGCTTTCTTT,CATTGNQGPQEAFF,TRBJ1-1,TRBV15,NA
TGTGCCGGTACCCCCAGGGCCGGACAGGATGGCTACACCTTC,CAGTPRAGQDGYTF,TRBJ1-2,TRBV6-1,TRBD1
TGTGCCAGCAGCTTAAGGTATGGAGTCGAGCAGTACTTC,CASSLRYGVEQYF,TRBJ2-7,TRBV11-3,NA
TGTGCCAGCAGCTTAGGGGCAGGGGGAGGAAATTCACCCCTCCACTTT,CASSLGAGGGNSPLHF,TRBJ1-6,TRBV7-2,TRBD1
TGTGCCTTTAGCGGGGGGCCCTACGAGCAGTACTTC,CAFSGGPYEQYF,TRBJ2-7,TRBV30,TRBD2
TGTGCCAGCAGCCAAGGAAATACGGGGGGAGGCTACACCTTC,CASSQGNTGGGYTF,TRBJ1-2,TRBV4-2,NA
TGCGCCAGCAGCTTGCGGCTTGGGGGGACAGTTATTTTCCGGGACCGGACGGATACGCAGTATTTT,CASSLRLGGTVIFRDRTDTQYF,TRBJ2-3,TRBV5-1,NA
TGTGCCAGCAGCTTATCGGCCCCAGGTTACATCCGACAGGGCTACACCTTC,CASSLSAPGYIRQGYTF,TRBJ1-2,TRBV7-2,NA
TGTGCCAGCAGCCCGAGCGGGAGCCCCCACGAGCAGTACTTC,CASSPSGSPHEQYF,TRBJ2-7,TRBV7-9,TRBD2
TGTGCCAGCAGCACTCCTATGGACAGGCCCTATGGCTACACCTTC,CASSTPMDRPYGYTF,TRBJ1-2,TRBV5-4,TRBD1
TGTGCCAGCGGGGGGGGCGGGAGACTTACCTACGAGCAGTACTTC,CASGGGGRLTYEQYF,TRBJ2-7,TRBV5-6,NA
TGTGCCAGTAGTAGATTACAGGGAGACGGAGCTTTCTTT,CASSRLQGDGAFF,TRBJ1-1,TRBV19,NA
TGTGCCAGCAGCATAACCGGGACTAGCGGGGGTGATACGCAGTATTTT,CASSITGTSGGDTQYF,TRBJ2-3,TRBV7-2,TRBD2
TGCGCCAGCAGCCAAGAGAGGTCCGACTATGGCTACACCTTC,CASSQERSDYGYTF,TRBJ1-2,TRBV4-3,NA
TGCGCCAGCAGCTTGGAAGGGGGAGGGTTAGAGACCCAGTACTTC,CASSLEGGGLETQYF,TRBJ2-5,TRBV5-1,NA
TGTGCCAGCAGCTCCCCAGGGGAGCGAAACATTCAGTACTTC,CASSSPGERNIQYF,TRBJ2-4,TRBV11-2,NA
TGCAGCGGACTAGCTGTAGAGACCCAGTACTTC,CSGLAVETQYF,TRBJ2-5,TRBV29-1,TRBD2
TGTGCCAGCATCCCGTACTATGGGGCCGCGTACGAGCAGTACTTC,CASIPYYGAAYEQYF,TRBJ2-7,TRBV6-5,NA
TGTGCCAGCTCTCCATCTACAGGGGGCGCGACTGAAGCTTTCTTT,CASSPSTGGATEAFF,TRBJ1-1,TRBV18,TRBD1
TGTGCCAGCAGTTACTCGACATTAGGAAACACCATATATTTT,CASSYSTLGNTIYF,TRBJ1-3,TRBV6-6,NA
TGTGCCAGCAGCAAAGGTCGCACAGGTCCCCCTGAAGCTTTCTTT,CASSKGRTGPPEAFF,TRBJ1-1,TRBV21-1,NA
TGCGCCAGCAGCCAAGAACCCGCAGGGGGAGGCTATGGCTACACCTTC,CASSQEPAGGGYGYTF,TRBJ1-2,TRBV4-3,TRBD1
TGCGCCAGCAGCTTCGTTAACACCGGGGAGCTGTTTTTT,CASSFVNTGELFF,TRBJ2-2,TRBV5-1,NA
TGTGCCAGTAGTACAGGGACACTTCTAGCCAAAAACATTCAGTACTTC,CASSTGTLLAKNIQYF,TRBJ2-4,TRBV19,NA
TGCGCCAGCAGCCCCGAGACAGACGCCTATGGCTACACCTTC,CASSPETDAYGYTF,TRBJ1-2,TRBV4-3,NA
TGTGCCAGCAGTGAGGGCAGTAAATACACTGAAGCTTTCTTT,CASSEGSKYTEAFF,TRBJ1-1,TRBV25-1,NA
TGTGCCAGCAGCCCCTACCCGGGACAGGGGGCTGAAGCTTTCTTT,CASSPYPGQGAEAFF,TRBJ1-1,TRBV7-9,TRBD1
TGTGCCAGCAGCTTGGGAAACGACAACCAGCAGTTCTTC,CASSLGNDNQQFF,TRBJ2-1,TRBV5-6,NA
TGCGCCAGCAGCCGCTCACAGGGGGTTCGAGATTCACCCCTCCACTTT,CASSRSQGVRDSPLHF,TRBJ1-6,TRBV4-1,TRBD1
TGTGCCAGCTCACACTACTCGAATAATAATTCACCCCTCCACTTT,CASSHYSNNNSPLHF,TRBJ1-6,TRBV18,NA
TGTGCCAGCAGTGGGGACAGGTACTACGAGCAGTACTTC,CASSGDRYYEQYF,TRBJ2-7,TRBV2,TRBD1
TGTGCCAGCAGTGAAGCCGGGACAGGGTCGGGCTACACCTTC,CASSEAGTGSGYTF,TRBJ1-2,TRBV2,TRBD1
TGTGCCAGCAGCCCCACTAGCGGGAGGAACAATGAGCAGTTCTTC,CASSPTSGRNNEQFF,TRBJ2-1,TRBV9,TRBD2
TGTGCCATCAGTTCAGGGAGGGTATCCTACAATGAGCAGTTCTTC,CAISSGRVSYNEQFF,TRBJ2-1,TRBV10-3,TRBD2
TGTGCCAGCAGCCCAAGGGTGGGGCAGGATAACTCTGGGGCCAACGTCCTGACTTTC,CASSPRVGQDNSGANVLTF,TRBJ2-6,TRBV7-2,NA